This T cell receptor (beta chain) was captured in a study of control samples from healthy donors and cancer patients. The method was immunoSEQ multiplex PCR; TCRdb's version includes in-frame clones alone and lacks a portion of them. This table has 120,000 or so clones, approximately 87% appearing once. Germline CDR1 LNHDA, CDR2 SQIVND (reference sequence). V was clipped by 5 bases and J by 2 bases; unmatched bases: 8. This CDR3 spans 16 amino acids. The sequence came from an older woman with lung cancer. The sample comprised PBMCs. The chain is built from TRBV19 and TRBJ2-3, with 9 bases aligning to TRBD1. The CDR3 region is CASSEIQGANTDTQYF. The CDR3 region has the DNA TGTGCCAGTAGTGAAATACAGGGGGCCAACACAGATACGCAGTATTTT.